This T cell receptor beta chain was sequenced during a study of blood T cell repertoires in COVID-19. The CDR3 is 14 amino acids. V was shortened by 0 bases and J by 6 bases, with 12 bases between the two germline ends. Per the germline V gene, CDR1 is SNHLY and CDR2 is FYNNEI. Authors' processing steps: Estimation of nucleated cell counts relied on the amplification of reference gene primers. The protocol was immunoSEQ multiplex PCR, while the TCRdb copy is restricted to in-frame clones and leaves out a portion. V, J and clone size are taken as reported in that table, and D and trimming were inferred from the DNA itself. The table lists fewer than 250,000 clones, 80% to 90% of them singletons.

This sequence joins TRBV2 and TRBJ2-7, with a weak D call TRBD2 (5 bases). Sequenced input: PBMCs or T cells enriched from blood (not recorded which). The clonotype was recovered from a woman in her 30s who had been exposed to COVID-19. The CDR3 sequence: CASSEALSGLEQYF. For the CDR3, the DNA is TGTGCCAGCAGTGAAGCGTTATCAGGACTCGAGCAGTACTTC.